A single sample gave rise to the 20 T cell receptor beta chains below, sequenced in a study of blood T cell repertoires in COVID-19. Assay: immunoSEQ multiplex PCR; the TCRdb copy retains only in-frame clones and omits some. The sample has 140,000 or so clones; about nine tenths are singletons. The sequencing sample was made of peripheral blood. The receptors derive from a human donor with COVID-19, enrolled during active disease. The donor label of this sample is uncertain.

V is TRBV11-1 and J is TRBJ2-5, with TRBD2 as a possible D gene (6 bases). The V and J ends lost 3 bases and 0 bases respectively, with 11 bases between them. CDR1 and CDR2 from the germline V gene are SGHAT and FQDESV (reference sequence). There are 15 residues in the CDR3. The CDR3 bases are TGTGCCAGCAGCTTCGGAGGGACGTACCAAGAGACCCAGTACTTC. Translated, it gives CASSFGGTYQETQYF.

The chain is built from TRBV10-3 and TRBJ2-3; 8 nucleotides match TRBD2. J gave up 1 base and V 10 bases, and 10 bases lay outside the gene matches. Germline V gene sequence: CDR1 ENHRY, CDR2 SYGVKD. The CDR3 length is 15 residues. The CDR3 DNA follows: TGTGCCACGACACACACAGCGGGGGGCACAGATACGCAGTATTTT. Its translation is CATTHTAGGTDTQYF.

This chain links TRBV5-1 with TRBJ1-2, with D unclear. This CDR3 has 15 residues. The V end was cut by 0 bases, the J end by 4 bases, with 13 bases between. Germline assignment: CDR1 SGHRS and CDR2 YFSETQ. CDR3 region: CASSLALPEGYGYTF. The DNA of the CDR3 is TGCGCCAGCAGCTTGGCACTCCCTGAGGGCTATGGCTACACCTTC. Full variable domain (outside the CDR3, taken from reference TRBV5-1 and TRBJ1-2): KAGVTQTPRYLIKTRGQQVTLSCSPISGHRSVSWYQQTPGQGLQFLFEYFSETQRNKGNFPGRFSGRQFSNSRSEMNVSTLELGDSALYLCASSLALPEGYGYTFGSGTRLTVV.

The gene calls are TRBV28 and TRBJ1-5, with D unclear. Germline V gene lookup returns CDR1 MDHEN and CDR2 SYDVKM. The CDR3 consists of 12 residues. Deletions cut 11 bases from V and 4 bases from J, with 12 bases between. CDR3 nucleotides: TGTGCCGGGAGGGATGCTAATCAGCCCCAGCATTTT. Protein: CAGRDANQPQHF.

The rearrangement links TRBV18 to TRBJ2-4; weak D call: TRBD2 (7 bases). Germline V gene lookup returns CDR1 KGHSH and CDR2 LQKENI. CDR3 length: 14 residues. V was pared by 3 bases and J by 8 bases, with 14 bases between. The CDR3 region has the DNA TGTGCCAGCTCACCTTCAGGGGCGGGAGACATTCAGTACTTC. Its translation: CASSPSGAGDIQYF.

This sequence joins TRBV5-1 and TRBJ1-1; 9 bases are shared with TRBD1. The CDR3 totals 18 residues. Germline loops: CDR1 SGHRS, CDR2 YFSETQ. The junction had 17 bases not matched to a gene; V was cut back by 5 bases and J by 3 bases. CDR3 loop: CASRLFGAHRGPYTEAFF. DNA of the CDR3: TGCGCCAGCAGGCTGTTCGGTGCCCACAGGGGGCCATACACTGAAGCTTTCTTT.

The V and J genes are TRBV4-1 and TRBJ1-4, with 12 bases matching TRBD1. Germline CDR1 is MGHRA and CDR2 is YSYEKL. This CDR3 comprises 19 residues. Trimming removed 3 bases from V and 6 bases from J; junction bases left unmatched: 14. The CDR3 DNA is TGCGCCAGCAGCCACCGGGACAGGGGGCAGGAAGGGTATGATGAAAAACTGTTTTTT. Translated, it gives CASSHRDRGQEGYDEKLFF.

The J gene is TRBJ1-5, the V gene TRBV6-5; D remains unclear. CDR1 is MNHEY and CDR2 is SVGAGI in the germline V gene. V dropped 6 bases and J dropped 2 bases, with 11 bases sitting between them. This CDR3 spans 14 amino acids. The CDR3 sequence: CASSSDLGNQPQHF. In nucleotides, the CDR3 is TGTGCCAGCAGCTCAGACTTGGGCAATCAGCCCCAGCATTTT.

J is TRBJ2-7 and V is TRBV4-2; 15 bases align to TRBD2. The CDR3 has 18 residues. Germline values: CDR1 LGHNA, CDR2 YNFKEQ. V lost 1 base, J lost 6 bases, and 10 bases stayed unmatched. The CDR3 loop is CASSQAGLGLAGGREQYF. The CDR3 DNA reads as TGTGCCAGCAGCCAAGCAGGACTAGGACTAGCGGGGGGGCGCGAGCAGTACTTC.

This chain uses TRBV19 with TRBJ1-1; D remains ambiguous. The V and J ends lost 10 bases and 1 base respectively, with 13 bases between them. The CDR3 contains 13 residues. The germline V gene encodes CDR1 LNHDA and CDR2 SQIVND (reference sequence). The CDR3 sequence is CATKPPENTEAFF. For the CDR3, the DNA is TGTGCCACCAAACCCCCAGAGAACACTGAAGCTTTCTTT.

The chain employs TRBV5-1 and TRBJ2-1, with a possible D match to TRBD2 (5 bases). CDR3 length equals 19 residues. V lost 0 bases, J lost 6 bases, and 25 bases lay in between. Germline CDR1 reads SGHRS; CDR2 reads YFSETQ. CDR3: CASSLVADSLNKRGNEQFF. The CDR3 nucleotides are TGCGCCAGCAGCTTGGTTGCGGACTCCCTTAACAAGCGAGGCAATGAGCAGTTCTTC.

J is TRBJ2-7 and V is TRBV6-5; TRBD2 matches 9 bases. With V trimmed by 10 bases and J by 3 bases, 7 bases remained unmatched. Germline values: CDR1 MNHEY, CDR2 SVGAGI. This CDR3 has 13 amino acids. The CDR3 DNA is TGTGCCACTCGTAGCGGGGGATTCTACGAGCAGTACTTC. Its translation: CATRSGGFYEQYF.

The chain is built from TRBV5-1 and TRBJ1-5, with a tentative D call TRBD1 (6 bases). The V and J ends lost 0 bases and 0 bases respectively, with 16 bases between them. Germline-derived CDR1 and CDR2 are SGHRS and YFSETQ. The CDR3 runs to 18 residues. The DNA of the CDR3 is TGCGCCAGCAGCTTGGACAGGGAGACCCCTCATAGCAATCAGCCCCAGCATTTT. Its translation is CASSLDRETPHSNQPQHF.

This chain links TRBV5-4 with TRBJ2-5; D possibly corresponds to TRBD2 (5 bases). This CDR3 contains 15 residues. Looked up from germline, CDR1 is SGHNT and CDR2 is YYREEE (reference sequence). Trimming removed 1 base from V and 2 bases from J, with 12 bases in between. In DNA form, the CDR3 reads TGTGCCAGCAGCTTGTCCGGACTGATACAAGAGACCCAGTACTTC. Protein: CASSLSGLIQETQYF.

The chain recombines TRBV4-1 with TRBJ2-7; 13 nucleotides match TRBD2. This CDR3 contains 18 residues. Unmatched junction bases numbered 9, after V lost 4 bases and J lost 0 bases. Germline loops: CDR1 MGHRA, CDR2 YSYEKL. The CDR3 DNA reads TGCGCCAGCAGCCCCGAACCCGGACTAGCGGGGGACTCCTACGAGCAGTACTTC. This translates into CASSPEPGLAGDSYEQYF.

The chain employs TRBV10-1 and TRBJ1-3; 9 nucleotides match TRBD1. CDR1 is WNHNN and CDR2 is SYGVQD in the germline V gene (reference sequence). With V trimmed by 2 bases and J by 1 base, 0 bases remained unmatched. The CDR3 runs to 15 residues. CDR3 amino acids: CASSEGTGSGNTIYF. CDR3 nucleotide sequence: TGCGCCAGCAGTGAGGGGACAGGGTCTGGAAACACCATATATTTT.

The chain links TRBV3-1 (or the pseudogene TRBV3-2) to TRBJ2-7; 9 nucleotides line up with TRBD2. V was pared by 0 bases and J by 6 bases, with 0 bases of the junction left unmatched. Germline V gives CDR1 LGHDT, CDR2 YNNKEL (reference sequence). This CDR3 has 13 amino acids. CDR3 residues: CASSQEAGGEQYF. The DNA of the CDR3 is TGTGCCAGCAGCCAAGAAGCGGGAGGCGAGCAGTACTTC.

This chain links TRBV5-1 with TRBJ1-1, with unresolved D. The CDR3 has 12 amino acids. Germline V gene lookup returns CDR1 SGHRS and CDR2 YFSETQ. V lost 4 bases and J 7 bases, leaving 11 bases between the germline ends. CDR3 DNA sequence: TGCGCCAGCAGCCCGGGGTCGGATGAAGCTTTCTTT. Protein product: CASSPGSDEAFF.

V is TRBV18 and J is TRBJ2-4; 10 nucleotides agree with TRBD1. Trimming took 3 bases from V and 1 from J; bases not matched to a gene: 0. CDR1 is KGHSH, CDR2 LQKENI, per germline. The CDR3 is made up of 15 amino acids. The CDR3 DNA is TGTGCCAGCTCACCGGGACAGGGGGCCAAAAACATTCAGTACTTC. It is translated as CASSPGQGAKNIQYF.

The rearrangement uses TRBV12-3 or TRBV12-4 and TRBJ2-5; a weak D match, TRBD1 (6 bases). The CDR3 length is 13 residues. With 8 bases removed from V and 1 base from J, the gap between germline ends came to 11 bases. CDR3 nucleotides: TGTGCCAGCGGCAGGACAGTCCAAGAGACCCAGTACTTC. This translates into CASGRTVQETQYF.